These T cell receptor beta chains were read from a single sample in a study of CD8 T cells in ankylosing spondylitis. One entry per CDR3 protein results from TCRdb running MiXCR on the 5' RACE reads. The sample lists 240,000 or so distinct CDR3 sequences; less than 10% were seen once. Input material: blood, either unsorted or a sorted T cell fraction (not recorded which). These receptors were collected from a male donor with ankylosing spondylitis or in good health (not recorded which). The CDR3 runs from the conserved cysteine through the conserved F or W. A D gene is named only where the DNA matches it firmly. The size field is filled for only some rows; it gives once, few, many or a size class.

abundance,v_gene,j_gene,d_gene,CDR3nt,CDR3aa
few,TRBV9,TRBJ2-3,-,TGTGCCAGCAGCGTAGCCCCAACCTCCCCCAGCTCCCCAGATACGCAGTATTTT,CASSVAPTSPSSPDTQYF
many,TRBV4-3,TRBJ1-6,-,TGCGCCAGCAGCCAAGATCTTGCCGTAAGCTCCTATAATTCACCCCTCCACTTT,CASSQDLAVSSYNSPLHF
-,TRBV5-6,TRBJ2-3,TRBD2,TGTGCCAGGAGCGCCGGGACTACCTCCCGACTAGATACGCAGTATTTT,CARSAGTTSRLDTQYF
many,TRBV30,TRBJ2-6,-,TGTGCCTGGAGTGTGGGGGGATCCGGGGCCAACGTCCTGACTTTC,CAWSVGGSGANVLTF
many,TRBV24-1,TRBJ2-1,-,TGTGCCACCAGCGCCGTAGGGGGAGTAAATGAGCAGTTCTTC,CATSAVGGVNEQFF
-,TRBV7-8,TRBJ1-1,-,TGTGCCAGCAGCTTAGCGACCAGGGGAAGGGGCACTGAAGCTTTCTTT,CASSLATRGRGTEAFF
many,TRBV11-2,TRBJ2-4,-,TGTGCCAGCAGCTTAGCGCCAGGGCCGGCCAAAAACATTCAGTACTTC,CASSLAPGPAKNIQYF
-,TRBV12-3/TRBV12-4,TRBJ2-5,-,TGTGCCAGCAGTTTACAGGAGGCAGCTGAGACCCAGTACTTC,CASSLQEAAETQYF
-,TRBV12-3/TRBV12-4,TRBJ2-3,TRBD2,TGTGCCAGCAGTTTAGCTAGCGGGGTAGGGGGCACAGATACGCAGTATTTT,CASSLASGVGGTDTQYF
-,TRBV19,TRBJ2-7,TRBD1,TGTGCCAGTAGTATGGGACAGGGGGTCTTCTACGAGCAGTACTTC,CASSMGQGVFYEQYF
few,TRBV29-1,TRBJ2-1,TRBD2,TGCAGCGGTAGCGGGAGGGCCGAACAGGTAGAGCAGTTCTTC,CSGSGRAEQVEQFF
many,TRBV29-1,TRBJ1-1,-,TGCAGCGTTGAAGGAAGCAGCCGGGCCACTGAAGCTTTCTTT,CSVEGSSRATEAFF
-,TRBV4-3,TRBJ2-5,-,TGCGCCAGCAGCCCGAGGGTCTACAGGGAGACCCAGTACTTC,CASSPRVYRETQYF
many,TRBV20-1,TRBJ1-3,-,TGCAGTGCTAGAGGCTCGACAGGCTCTGGAAACACCATATATTTT,CSARGSTGSGNTIYF
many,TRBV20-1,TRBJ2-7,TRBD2,TGCAGTGCTAGAGGGGGACTAGCGGACCTCTACGAGCAGTACTTC,CSARGGLADLYEQYF
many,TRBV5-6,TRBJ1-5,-,TGTGCCAGCAGCTTGGCAGGCAGGGTCAATCAGCCCCAGCATTTT,CASSLAGRVNQPQHF
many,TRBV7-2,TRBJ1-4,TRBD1,TGTGCCAGCAGCTTATCTCCTAAGACAGGGAGGGTGTTTTTT,CASSLSPKTGRVFF
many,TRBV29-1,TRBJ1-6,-,TGCAGTACATACCGAGGCAGTGACAATTCACCCCTCCACTTT,CSTYRGSDNSPLHF
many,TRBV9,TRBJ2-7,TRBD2,TGTGCCAGCAGCATTAGCGGGAGAGGTCATCTTTACGAGCAGTACTTC,CASSISGRGHLYEQYF
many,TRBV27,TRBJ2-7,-,TGTGCCAGCAGTGCGGGTTTAGCCTACGAGCAGTACTTC,CASSAGLAYEQYF
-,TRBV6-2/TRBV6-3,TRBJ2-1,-,TGTGCCATCCACCCGGGACAAAGCTCCTACAATGAGCAGTTCTTC,CAIHPGQSSYNEQFF
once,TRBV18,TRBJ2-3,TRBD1,TGTGCCAGCTCATCGGGACAGGGGGCAAGCACAGATACGCAGTATTTT,CASSSGQGASTDTQYF
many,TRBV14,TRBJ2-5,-,TGTGCCAGCAGCCTCAGGCAGATGTACCAAGAGACCCAGTACTTC,CASSLRQMYQETQYF
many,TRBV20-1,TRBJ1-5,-,TGCAGTGCGGGGACAAATAATCAGCCCCAGCATTTT,CSAGTNNQPQHF
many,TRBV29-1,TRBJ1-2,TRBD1,TGCAGCGTTCGCTCAGACAGGGGGTATGGCTACACCTTC,CSVRSDRGYGYTF
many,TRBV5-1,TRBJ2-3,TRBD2,TGCGCCAGCAGCCGGAGTGGAGCTGGGAGGGGCACAGATACGCAGTATTTT,CASSRSGAGRGTDTQYF
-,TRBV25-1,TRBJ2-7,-,TGTGCCAGCAGCTCCTTGGGGGGCCACGAGCAGTACTTC,CASSSLGGHEQYF
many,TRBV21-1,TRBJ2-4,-,TGTGCCAGCAGCGGACGACACTATGGATACAAAAACATTCAGTACTTC,CASSGRHYGYKNIQYF
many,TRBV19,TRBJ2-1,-,TGTGCCAGTAGACCTCCAGGGAATGAGCAGTTCTTC,CASRPPGNEQFF
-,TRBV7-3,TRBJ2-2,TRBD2,TGTGCCAGCAGCTTACATCCCAGCGGGAGTAGCACCGGGGAGCTGTTTTTT,CASSLHPSGSSTGELFF
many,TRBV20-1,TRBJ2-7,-,TGCAGTGCTAGAGATCGCGGGGCTGGAAGGGAATACGAGCAGTACTTC,CSARDRGAGREYEQYF
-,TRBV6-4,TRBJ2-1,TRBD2,TGTGCCAGCAGCGCTAGCGGGAGGAGCAATGAGCAGTTCTTC,CASSASGRSNEQFF
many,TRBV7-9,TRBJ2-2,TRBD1,TGTGCCAGCAGCCCACAGGGGCGGGACACCGGGGAGCTGTTTTTT,CASSPQGRDTGELFF
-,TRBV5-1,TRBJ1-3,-,TGCGCCAGCAGCTCAGTACAAGGACGGGGAAACACCATATATTTT,CASSSVQGRGNTIYF
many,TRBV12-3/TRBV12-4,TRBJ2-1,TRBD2,TGTGCCAGCAGTTTACCCCTAGCGGGAGCCTACAATGAGCAGTTCTTC,CASSLPLAGAYNEQFF
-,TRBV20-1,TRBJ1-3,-,TGCTGCGTTAGAGCTACCTCGGACAGACGCTCTGGAAACACCATATATTTT,CCVRATSDRRSGNTIYF
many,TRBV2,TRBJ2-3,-,TGTGCCAGCAGTGAGTTCCTCGGCACAGATACGCAGTATTTT,CASSEFLGTDTQYF
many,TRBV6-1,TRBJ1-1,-,TGTGCCAGCAGTGAAAGGGATAGGGGGACTCCGAACACTGAAGCTTTCTTT,CASSERDRGTPNTEAFF
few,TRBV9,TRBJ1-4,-,TGTGCCAGCACCGGACCCGGGTGGACTGAAAAACTGTTTTTT,CASTGPGWTEKLFF
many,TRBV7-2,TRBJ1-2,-,TGTGCCAGCAGTTTCGGATCCACAAACTATGGCTACACCTTC,CASSFGSTNYGYTF
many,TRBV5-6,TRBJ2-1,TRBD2,TGTGCCAGCAGCTCGCCCCGGCAGGGACTAAATGAGCAGTTCTTC,CASSSPRQGLNEQFF
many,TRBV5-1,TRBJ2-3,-,TGCGCCAGCAGCGGGGGGGCGCAACTTGGAGATACGCAGTATTTT,CASSGGAQLGDTQYF
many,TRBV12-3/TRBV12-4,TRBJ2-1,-,TGTGCCAGCAGTTCCCCTCCATGGAGCAATGAGCAGTTCTTC,CASSSPPWSNEQFF
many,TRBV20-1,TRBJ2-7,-,TGCAGTCTAATGGGGACCCGGCCCCCCGAGCAGTACTTC,CSLMGTRPPEQYF
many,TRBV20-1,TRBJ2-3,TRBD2,TGCAGTGCTAGAGATCCCAGGGGGAGGAGCGGGAGGGTGGAAGATACGCAGTATTTT,CSARDPRGRSGRVEDTQYF
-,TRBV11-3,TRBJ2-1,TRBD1,TGTGCCAGCAGCTCTAGGCAGGGGGCTGCTGAGCAGTTCTTC,CASSSRQGAAEQFF
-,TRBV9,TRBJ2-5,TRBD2,TGTGCCAGCAGCGTAGAGGACGGGAGGGCCGGAGAGACCCAGTACTTC,CASSVEDGRAGETQYF
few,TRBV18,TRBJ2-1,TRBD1,TGTGCCAGCTCACCAGGACAGGGCGATGAGCAGTTCTTC,CASSPGQGDEQFF
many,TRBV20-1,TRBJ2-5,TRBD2,TGCAGTGCCCGGGAGGGAGGGGAGACCCAGTACTTC,CSAREGGETQYF
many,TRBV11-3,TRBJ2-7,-,TGTGCCAGCACCCGAAGGGGGGACAGTGATTCCTACGAGCAGTACTTC,CASTRRGDSDSYEQYF